A single sample is the source of the 2 T cell receptor beta chains below, sequenced in a study of blood T cell repertoires in COVID-19 (dated by TCRdb to 2018 to 2020). The library came from the immunoSEQ multiplex PCR assay. TCRdb holds this immuneACCESS table with in-frame rearrangements only. Some clones are missing; in checked studies, unresolved V genes explain under half, and the rest has no known cause. Here the sample has some 150,000 clones; 70% to 80% occur a single time. The top ten clonotypes cover roughly 9% of the sample. The material sequenced was peripheral blood. These receptors all come from a woman aged 45-65 years with active or convalescent COVID-19.

This chain uses TRBV9 with TRBJ1-2; possibly TRBD1 for D (5 bases). This CDR3 has 16 amino acids. The germline V gene has CDR1 SGDLS and CDR2 YYNGEE. Trimming removed 0 bases at V and 4 bases at J, with 16 bases between. The CDR3 bases are TGTGCCAGCAGCGTAGATTTTTCCCCCGGGGGCTATGGCTACACCTTC. It specifies CASSVDFSPGGYGYTF.

This clone was picked up one time. The V call is TRBV9, the J call TRBJ2-6; D is possibly TRBD2 (6 bases). Between the trimmed V and J ends, which lost 2 bases and 0 bases, there was a span of 9 bases. The length of the CDR3 is 16 residues. Germline values: CDR1 SGDLS, CDR2 YYNGEE. Written as DNA, the CDR3 is TGTGCCAGCAGCGTGGCGGGGAGCTCTGGGGCCAACGTCCTGACTTTC. It encodes CASSVAGSSGANVLTF.